This is a list of T cell receptor beta chains from one sample in a study of cytomegalovirus exposure and HLA in healthy donors. Clones were sequenced by immunoSEQ multiplex PCR, and TCRdb holds only the in-frame ones, with some missing. The data contain approximately 220,000 clones, around 80% of them singletons. The sequenced sample was PBMCs. Receptors were obtained from a boy aged 2-15 years in good health and CMV-seronegative. CDR3s include the opening cysteine and the closing phenylalanine or tryptophan. Each record gives: clone size, J gene, D gene, V gene, CDR3 protein, CDR3 DNA. D genes are given only for firm matches. Expanded clones get a size class; other rows say once, few or many, or leave the size out.

.,TRBJ1-4,.,TRBV10-3,CAISGGTTNEKLFF,TGTGCCATCAGTGGAGGTACAACTAATGAAAAACTGTTTTTT
.,TRBJ1-1,.,TRBV29-1,CSAITGMGTEAFF,TGCAGCGCTATAACAGGGATGGGCACTGAAGCTTTCTTT
once,TRBJ2-2,.,TRBV11-3,CASSLGQGSSGELFF,TGTGCCAGCAGCCTGGGGCAGGGAAGTTCCGGGGAGCTGTTTTTT
.,TRBJ2-3,.,TRBV5-1,CASSPERQTDTQYF,TGCGCCAGCAGCCCCGAAAGACAGACAGATACGCAGTATTTT
.,TRBJ1-2,TRBD1,TRBV13,CASSFGQGAPRGYTF,TGTGCCAGCAGCTTCGGACAGGGGGCGCCTCGTGGCTACACCTTC
.,TRBJ1-1,TRBD1,TRBV4-1,CASNPPGQGPRGNTEAFF,TGCGCCAGCAACCCACCGGGACAGGGGCCTAGGGGGAACACTGAAGCTTTCTTT
.,TRBJ1-1,.,TRBV7-2,CASSSVRMNTEAFF,TGTGCCAGCAGCTCAGTACGCATGAACACTGAAGCTTTCTTT
once,TRBJ1-5,.,TRBV7-2,CASSSLGAGSNQPQHF,TGTGCCAGCAGCTCCTTAGGGGCAGGGAGCAATCAGCCCCAGCATTTT
once,TRBJ2-1,TRBD2,TRBV7-9,CSSSPRLAGLVYNEQFF,TGTTCCAGCAGCCCTCGACTAGCGGGACTCGTTTACAATGAGCAGTTCTTC
.,TRBJ1-1,TRBD1,TRBV6-1,CASVPGQGMNTEAFF,TGTGCCAGCGTCCCGGGACAGGGGATGAACACTGAAGCTTTCTTT
.,TRBJ2-7,TRBD2,TRBV7-9,CASSPTSGTSYEQYF,TGTGCCAGCAGCCCGACTAGCGGAACCTCCTACGAGCAGTACTTC
.,TRBJ1-1,.,TRBV15,CATSRVGLGTEAFF,TGTGCCACCAGCAGAGTGGGCCTGGGCACTGAAGCTTTCTTT
.,TRBJ2-5,TRBD1,TRBV18,CASSPTSTGGETQYF,TGTGCCAGCTCACCAACTTCGACAGGGGGGGAGACCCAGTACTTC
.,TRBJ2-7,TRBD2,TRBV27,CASSTRLAVSSYEQYF,TGTGCCAGCAGTACCCGCCTAGCGGTGAGCTCCTACGAGCAGTACTTC
.,TRBJ2-7,.,TRBV27,CASSLQGPYYEQYF,TGTGCCAGCAGTTTGCAGGGTCCCTACTACGAGCAGTACTTC
.,TRBJ1-1,TRBD1,TRBV9,CASSYRDRELPEAFF,TGTGCCAGCAGTTACCGGGACAGGGAATTACCTGAAGCTTTCTTT
.,TRBJ2-1,.,TRBV6-6,CASSDLGVGSYNEQFF,TGTGCCAGCAGTGACTTAGGGGTGGGCTCCTACAATGAGCAGTTCTTC
.,TRBJ2-7,TRBD2,TRBV11-1,CASSFALAVSYEQYF,TGTGCCAGCAGCTTCGCCCTAGCGGTCTCCTACGAGCAGTACTTC
.,TRBJ2-7,.,TRBV11-2,CASRGPEGIANEQYF,TGTGCCAGCCGCGGGCCGGAGGGGATAGCGAACGAGCAGTACTTC
.,TRBJ2-1,TRBD2,TRBV29-1,CSVPAGVVNEQFF,TGCAGCGTTCCAGCGGGGGTGGTCAATGAGCAGTTCTTC
.,TRBJ1-2,TRBD1,TRBV6-1,CASSDKTGGLRHGYTF,TGTGCCAGCAGTGATAAAACAGGGGGTCTTCGTCACGGCTACACCTTC
.,TRBJ2-3,.,TRBV4-1,CASSPGTSTDTQYF,TGCGCCAGCAGCCCAGGGACTAGCACAGATACGCAGTATTTT
once,TRBJ1-5,.,TRBV6-6,CASSFLTGNQPQHF,TGTGCCAGCAGTTTCTTAACAGGGAACCAGCCCCAGCATTTT
.,TRBJ2-1,TRBD1,TRBV23-1,CASSQSSLDPNRDRGGNEQFF,TGCGCCAGCAGTCAATCGTCACTAGACCCCAACCGGGACAGGGGAGGCAATGAGCAGTTCTTC
.,TRBJ2-5,.,TRBV19,CASSWGLGAQETQYF,TGTGCCAGTAGCTGGGGATTGGGGGCACAAGAGACCCAGTACTTC
.,TRBJ2-5,.,TRBV19,CASMPRGLETQYF,TGTGCCAGTATGCCTAGGGGTCTGGAGACCCAGTACTTC
.,TRBJ1-1,.,TRBV18,CASSPGRRNTEAFF,TGTGCCAGCTCACCAGGGAGAAGGAACACTGAAGCTTTCTTT
once,TRBJ2-5,TRBD2,TRBV7-9,CASSQPTSGETQYF,TGTGCCAGCAGCCAACCGACTAGCGGTGAGACCCAGTACTTC
.,TRBJ1-2,.,TRBV6-5,CASSYRGGGYGYTF,TGTGCCAGCAGTTACCGGGGGGGAGGCTATGGCTACACCTTC
.,TRBJ2-1,.,TRBV19,CASSKTDGGVGEQFF,TGTGCCAGTAGTAAGACGGATGGGGGCGTCGGTGAGCAGTTCTTC
.,TRBJ2-7,TRBD1,TRBV7-6,CASTLGQGAYEQYF,TGTGCCAGCACCCTTGGACAGGGGGCCTACGAGCAGTACTTC
.,TRBJ2-5,.,TRBV5-4,CASSLRGTETQYF,TGTGCCAGCAGCTTACGGGGGACGGAGACCCAGTACTTC
.,TRBJ2-6,TRBD1,TRBV30,CAWEQGALGANVLTF,TGTGCCTGGGAACAGGGGGCACTGGGGGCCAACGTCCTGACTTTC
.,TRBJ1-1,.,TRBV7-9,CASSLAQSATEAFF,TGTGCCAGCAGCTTAGCGCAGAGCGCCACTGAAGCTTTCTTT
.,TRBJ2-3,TRBD2,TRBV11-2,CASSLGWWASGGYTDTQYF,TGTGCCAGCAGCTTAGGGTGGTGGGCTAGCGGGGGGTACACAGATACGCAGTATTTT
.,TRBJ1-4,.,TRBV29-1,CSVEGNEKLFF,TGCAGCGTTGAGGGCAATGAAAAACTGTTTTTT
.,TRBJ2-5,.,TRBV7-9,CASSRRGQPETQYF,TGTGCCAGCAGCCGAAGAGGGCAGCCAGAGACCCAGTACTTC
.,TRBJ1-1,TRBD1,TRBV5-1,CATRGATETEAFF,TGCGCCACCAGGGGGGCGACGGAAACTGAAGCTTTCTTT
.,TRBJ2-3,.,TRBV18,CASSRGGDNTQYF,TGTGCCAGCTCACGGGGAGGGGACAATACGCAGTATTTT
.,TRBJ2-5,TRBD2,TRBV19,CASSIVGTSGGRETQYF,TGTGCCAGTAGTATAGTGGGGACTAGCGGGGGGAGAGAGACCCAGTACTTC
few,TRBJ1-1,.,TRBV6-1,CASSTGNTEAFF,TGTGCCAGCAGTACAGGGAACACTGAAGCTTTCTTT
once,TRBJ1-2,TRBD1,TRBV25-1,CASSQGGIYGYTF,TGTGCCAGCAGTCAGGGGGGAATCTATGGCTACACCTTC
once,TRBJ2-2,.,TRBV6-5,CASSLEFGAGELFF,TGTGCCAGCAGTTTGGAGTTCGGTGCCGGGGAGCTGTTTTTT
.,TRBJ1-2,.,TRBV27,CASSFQGWDGYTF,TGTGCCAGCAGTTTTCAGGGGTGGGATGGCTACACCTTC
.,TRBJ2-7,.,TRBV29-1,CSARGGQTYEQYF,TGCAGCGCCCGGGGAGGACAAACCTACGAGCAGTACTTC